These 12 T cell receptor beta chains share one sample of origin, sequenced in a study of blood T cell repertoires in COVID-19. Sequenced by immunoSEQ multiplex PCR; TCRdb stores in-frame clones only, minus some. The sample holds fewer than 200,000 clones, approximately 85% seen once. Source material: peripheral blood. The receptors originated from a man aged 55 to 69 who had recovered from COVID-19.

The chain combines TRBV20-1 with TRBJ1-1, with D unresolved. CDR3 length: 8 amino acids. Germline V gene sequence: CDR1 DFQATT, CDR2 SNEGSKA (reference sequence). Trimming took off 4 bases at V and 9 bases at J, with 3 bases between the two ends. CDR3: CSAIKAFF. The CDR3 nucleotides read TGCAGTGCTATCAAAGCTTTCTTT.

A note on this clone: This may arise from a read error, as a much more abundant clone is one base away. At the DNA level, this CDR3 is encoded by other sequences in the same sample as well. This chain links TRBV7-9 with TRBJ1-1, with D unclear. The CDR3 is made up of 13 amino acids. Trimming shortened V by 0 bases and J by 1 base, and 3 bases separated the two germline ends. The germline V gene encodes CDR1 SEHNR and CDR2 FQNEAQ (reference sequence). CDR3 protein: CASSLARNTEAFF. DNA of the CDR3: TGTGCCAGCAGCTTAGCGCGGAACACTGAAGCTTTCTTT.

This chain connects TRBV3-1 (or the pseudogene TRBV3-2) to TRBJ2-5; D not resolved. V shed 1 base and J shed 5 bases, with 8 bases lying between them. This CDR3 contains 13 residues. Germline loops: CDR1 LGHDT, CDR2 YNNKEL (reference sequence). DNA of the CDR3: TGTGCCAGCAGCCAAGTCGACGGGGAGACCCAGTACTTC. As protein: CASSQVDGETQYF.

J is TRBJ2-2 and V is TRBV6-5, with 8 bases aligning to TRBD1. V was clipped by 8 bases and J by 3 bases; unmatched bases: 8. The CDR3 is 15 residues long. CDR1 and CDR2 (germline): MNHEY, SVGAGI. As DNA, the CDR3 is TGTGCCAGCCAAAGATGGGGACAGGACACCGGGGAGCTGTTTTTT. It yields the protein CASQRWGQDTGELFF.

The J gene is TRBJ1-5, the V gene TRBV15, with D maybe TRBD1 (5 bases). This CDR3 spans 15 amino acids. V was shortened by 3 bases and J by 0 bases, with 9 bases between the two germline ends. Germline-derived CDR1 and CDR2 are LNHNV and YYDKDF (reference sequence). CDR3 protein: CATSRFGASNQPQHF. As DNA, the CDR3 is TGTGCCACCAGCAGGTTTGGGGCTAGCAATCAGCCCCAGCATTTT.

The V call is TRBV12-3 or TRBV12-4, the J call TRBJ1-1, with D perhaps TRBD1 (5 bases). CDR3 length: 13 amino acids. Trimming shortened V by 3 bases and J by 5 bases, and 10 bases separated the two germline ends. This chain's CDR3 is CASSFGGVTEAFF. In DNA form, the CDR3 reads TGTGCCAGCAGTTTCGGGGGAGTAACTGAAGCTTTCTTT.

The CDR3 protein is CATSDAGYEQYF. CDR3 bases: TGTGCCACCAGTGACGCAGGGTACGAGCAGTACTTC. This chain uses TRBV24-1 with TRBJ2-7, with D possibly matching TRBD1 (5 bases). V was clipped by 4 bases and J by 4 bases, with 7 bases between them. The CDR3 contains 12 residues. CDR1 and CDR2 from the germline V gene are KGHDR and SFDVKD.

This CDR3 reads CASSEAPGVYGYTF. CDR3 in DNA: TGTGCCAGCAGTGAGGCCCCAGGGGTCTATGGCTACACCTTC. V usage is TRBV6-1 and J usage is TRBJ1-2; the D gene is possibly TRBD1 (6 bases). The CDR3 totals 14 residues. In germline, CDR1 is MNHNS, CDR2 SASEGT. The ends were cut back, 3 bases at V and 4 bases at J, with 12 bases in the middle.

V is TRBV5-1 and J is TRBJ1-1; no reliable D call. Trimming pared 0 bases from V and 4 bases from J, leaving 10 bases between. CDR1 SGHRS and CDR2 YFSETQ come from the germline V gene. The CDR3 contains 14 residues. This chain's CDR3 is CASSLEAGLTEAFF. The CDR3 region has the DNA TGCGCCAGCAGCTTGGAGGCAGGCCTCACTGAAGCTTTCTTT.

This clone has at least ten counts. V is TRBV12-2 and J is TRBJ1-2; TRBD1, the D gene given by the table, was not confirmed from the DNA. TRBV12-2 counts as a pseudogene. This CDR3 has 14 residues. Written as DNA, the CDR3 is TGTGCAAGTCGCTTCGCTAAACAGGGGATAGGCTACACCTTC. Protein: CASRFAKQGIGYTF.

This chain joins TRBV9 and TRBJ2-1, with D perhaps matching TRBD2 (6 bases). The CDR3 totals 14 residues. V dropped 4 bases and J dropped 9 bases, with 17 bases sitting between them. Germline loops: CDR1 SGDLS, CDR2 YYNGEE. The CDR3 DNA reads as TGTGCCAGCAGCTCCATCCTAGCGAAGGGTGAGCAGTTCTTC. Its protein is CASSSILAKGEQFF.

The chain couples TRBV3-1 (or the pseudogene TRBV3-2) to TRBJ1-2, with a weak D call TRBD1 (5 bases). With 1 base removed from V and 4 bases from J, the gap between germline ends came to 10 bases. Germline CDR1 and CDR2: LGHDT and YNNKEL (reference sequence). The CDR3 loop spans 14 amino acids. For the CDR3, the DNA is TGTGCCAGCAGCCAAGCGGGGGACCTCTATGGCTACACCTTC. Its protein product is CASSQAGDLYGYTF.